This passage covers 13 T cell receptor beta chains from one sample sequenced in a study of vaccination and CD4 T cells after COVID-19. Oncomine TCR Beta short-read sequencing was applied to DNA from cultured CD4+ T cells. TCRdb processed the PCR reads anew with MiXCR; each CDR3 protein has one entry. The sample lists roughly 8,400 distinct CDR3 sequences, about three fifths seen once, with 9.5% to 15% in the top ten. The treatment is: 10-day PBMC culture with coronavirus spike peptide pools or control peptides (ViraFEST assay). Antigens of these TCRs are unknown. The source was cultured CD4+ T cells from blood, collected after SARS-CoV-2 vaccination. These receptors were obtained from a human donor with COVID-19.

The chain joins TRBV24-1 to TRBJ2-5, with a weak D call TRBD1 (5 bases). V lost 2 bases to trimming and J lost 4 bases, with 16 bases between them. Germline V gene sequence: CDR1 KGHDR, CDR2 SFDVKD. The CDR3 runs 16 residues. Written as DNA, the CDR3 is TGTGCCACCAGTGATTGGGGCTTAGGGGCCGGAGAGACCCAGTACTTC. Its translation is CATSDWGLGAGETQYF.

This clonotype has only a few counts. This rearrangement joins TRBV20-1 to TRBJ1-5; 7 nucleotides match TRBD1. Germline CDR1 is DFQATT and CDR2 is SNEGSKA (reference sequence). This CDR3 spans 14 amino acids. The junction had 3 bases not matched to a gene; V was cut back by 0 bases and J by 4 bases. The CDR3 here is CSARDRQGNQPQHF. CDR3 sequence (DNA): TGCAGTGCTAGAGATCGACAGGGAAATCAGCCCCAGCATTTT.

The chain uses TRBV7-2 and TRBJ2-1; possible D gene TRBD2, 6 bases. The CDR3 runs 13 residues. V lost 4 bases, J lost 6 bases, and 10 bases lay in between. Per the germline V gene, CDR1 is SGHTA and CDR2 is FQGNSA. This chain's CDR3 is CASSSGLFNEQFF. CDR3 coding DNA: TGTGCCAGCAGCTCGGGACTCTTCAATGAGCAGTTCTTC.

The V call is TRBV11-2, the J call TRBJ1-3, with D perhaps TRBD1 (6 bases). Germline CDR1 and CDR2: SGHAT and FQNNGV. Trimming pared 7 bases from V and 7 bases from J, leaving 17 bases between. The CDR3 is made up of 14 amino acids. The CDR3 here is CASKHRVSGNTIYF. Written as DNA, the CDR3 is TGTGCCAGCAAACACAGGGTGTCCGGCAACACCATATATTTT.

A few counts support this clonotype. The chain couples TRBV20-1 to TRBJ1-1; the D is unclear. The CDR3 is 13 amino acids. CDR1 and CDR2 from the germline V gene are DFQATT and SNEGSKA (reference sequence). With 3 bases removed from V and 0 bases from J, the gap between germline ends came to 8 bases. CDR3 sequence: CSASNRMNTEAFF. CDR3 DNA sequence: TGCAGTGCTAGTAACCGCATGAACACTGAAGCTTTCTTT.

This chain joins TRBV11-2 and TRBJ2-6; D is unresolved. The CDR3 is 15 residues long. The germline V gene has CDR1 SGHAT and CDR2 FQNNGV. Trimming removed 2 bases from V and 1 base from J, with 6 bases in between. The CDR3 coding sequence is TGTGCCAGCAGCTTAAGCCGGTCTGGGGCCAACGTCCTGACTTTC. Protein sequence: CASSLSRSGANVLTF.

This clonotype was found a few times. The chain employs TRBV11-3 and TRBJ2-7; D gene uncertain. This CDR3 is 12 amino acids long. Per the germline V gene, CDR1 is SGHNT and CDR2 is YENEEA. V lost 5 bases and J 4 bases, leaving 9 bases between the germline ends. The CDR3 sequence is CASSLDGYEQYF. The CDR3 DNA follows: TGTGCCAGCAGCCTCGACGGATACGAGCAGTACTTC.

This clonotype was found a few times. The chain links TRBV6-5 to TRBJ1-1; no reliable D call. Trimming shortened V by 2 bases and J by 3 bases, and 10 bases separated the two germline ends. The CDR3 sequence is 14 residues long. The V gene's germline CDR1 is MNHEY and CDR2 SVGAGI. The CDR3 loop is CASSYPGSHTEAFF. The CDR3 bases are TGTGCCAGCAGTTACCCGGGGAGTCACACTGAAGCTTTCTTT.

The CDR3 loop is CASSQDFGDRGRTANYGYTF. The CDR3 DNA is TGTGCCAGCAGCCAAGATTTCGGGGACAGGGGAAGAACGGCTAACTATGGCTACACCTTC. The chain employs TRBV4-2 and TRBJ1-2, with 10 bases matching TRBD1. Germline V lookup: CDR1 LGHNA, CDR2 YNFKEQ. The CDR3 runs 20 residues. V shed 0 bases, J shed 0 bases, and the junction held 13 bases outside the gene matches.

Only a few counts were recorded for this clonotype. The DNA of the CDR3 is TGTGCCACCAGCGGCGGACAGATGTCCAATCAGCCCCAGCATTTT. Protein: CATSGGQMSNQPQHF. V gene TRBV15 combines with J gene TRBJ1-5, with D possibly being TRBD1 (6 bases). Germline V CDR1 and CDR2: LNHNV, YYDKDF (reference sequence). V shed 5 bases and J shed 3 bases, with 14 bases lying between them. The length of the CDR3 is 15 residues.

This clonotype was observed a few times. The J gene is TRBJ1-2, the V gene TRBV27; a weak D match, TRBD1 (5 bases). Germline loops: CDR1 MNHEY, CDR2 SMNVEV (reference sequence). This CDR3 is 18 amino acids long. V was shortened by 6 bases and J by 4 bases, with 27 bases between the two germline ends. CDR3 nucleotide sequence: TGTGCCAGCAGCCGGATTCCGGGACCGCGCCCCGACCCCTATGGCTACACCTTC. Protein product: CASSRIPGPRPDPYGYTF.

This chain connects TRBV25-1 to TRBJ2-5, with D possibly TRBD2 on 6 matching bases. This CDR3 spans 17 amino acids. Germline assignment: CDR1 MGHDK and CDR2 SYGVNS. Trimming took off 3 bases at V and 5 bases at J, with 22 bases between the two ends. The CDR3 nucleotides are TGTGCCAGCAGTGACATGGGACTTGCGGCTCTCCGGGAGACCCAGTACTTC. Translation gives CASSDMGLAALRETQYF.

This clonotype was observed a single time. The rearrangement joins TRBV7-9 to TRBJ2-7, with D perhaps matching TRBD2 (6 bases). Germline CDR1 reads SEHNR; CDR2 reads FQNEAQ (reference sequence). Trimming shortened V by 5 bases and J by 3 bases, and 14 bases separated the two germline ends. This CDR3 is 14 amino acids long. The CDR3 DNA reads as TGTGCCAGCAGCATAGGGACTGGAAGCTACGAGCAGTACTTC. Translated: CASSIGTGSYEQYF.